The rows below give T cell receptor beta chains drawn from one sample of a study of blood T cell repertoires in COVID-19. Data came from immunoSEQ multiplex PCR; TCRdb stores just in-frame clones and leaves some out. The data hold hundreds of thousands of clones, with approximately 90% observed a single time. The sample was peripheral blood. The source is a woman aged 50 to 60 who had recovered from COVID-19. The CDR3 runs from the conserved cysteine through the conserved F or W. D genes are given only for firm matches. The listing skips clone size in some rows; elsewhere it reads once, few, many or a size class.

clone size	CDR3 length	V gene	D gene	J gene	CDR3 DNA	CDR3 protein
once	15	TRBV11-2	NA	TRBJ1-3	TGTGCCAGCAACCCATCTACAGCCTCTGGAAACACCATATATTTT	CASNPSTASGNTIYF
NA	14	TRBV28	NA	TRBJ2-1	TGTGCCAGCACCCAGACCGGGACATCAGGGGAGCAGTTCTTC	CASTQTGTSGEQFF
NA	16	TRBV19	TRBD2	TRBJ2-1	TGTGCCAGTAGTACCCGACTAGCGGGAGGGCAGAATGAGCAGTTCTTC	CASSTRLAGGQNEQFF
NA	14	TRBV7-2	NA	TRBJ1-6	TGTGCCAGCAATCGGGCAGGGTATAATTCACCCCTCCACTTT	CASNRAGYNSPLHF
NA	15	TRBV5-8	NA	TRBJ2-7	TGTGCCAGCAGCCCACCTAGACGGGGATCCTACGAGCAGTACTTC	CASSPPRRGSYEQYF
NA	13	TRBV5-4	NA	TRBJ1-1	TGTGCCAGCAGCTTAAGGGGGACCCTTGAAGCTTTCTTT	CASSLRGTLEAFF
once	16	TRBV4-1	NA	TRBJ2-3	TGCGCCAGCAGCCAAGAATGGAGCGCTAGCACAGATACGCAGTATTTT	CASSQEWSASTDTQYF
NA	12	TRBV4-3	TRBD1	TRBJ1-2	TGCGCCAGCAGCCGGACAGGGTTTGGCTACACCTTC	CASSRTGFGYTF
once	15	TRBV27	TRBD1	TRBJ2-7	TGTGCCAGCAGTCCCGACGGGACAGGGTCCTACGAGCAGTACTTC	CASSPDGTGSYEQYF
NA	13	TRBV29-1	NA	TRBJ1-2	TGCAGCGTTGAGCCCAGGGAGGGCTATGGCTACACCTTC	CSVEPREGYGYTF
NA	17	TRBV14	NA	TRBJ2-7	TGTGCCAGCAGCCAAGTAGGGCCGACCAGGGTGTCCTACGAGCAGTACTTC	CASSQVGPTRVSYEQYF
NA	15	TRBV7-8	TRBD1	TRBJ1-4	TGTGCCAGCAGCAGAGCAGGGGGCGCGAACGAAAAACTGTTTTTT	CASSRAGGANEKLFF
NA	15	TRBV9	NA	TRBJ1-3	TGTGCCAGCAGCGTAGCTATAGGGTCGGGGAACACCATATATTTT	CASSVAIGSGNTIYF
NA	17	TRBV7-2	NA	TRBJ2-3	TGTGCCAGCAGCTTAGAGGCCCAGGGGTTCAGCACAGATACGCAGTATTTT	CASSLEAQGFSTDTQYF
NA	15	TRBV30	TRBD1	TRBJ2-7	TGTGCCTGGAGTGTAATGGGCAGGGGGCCCCACGAGCAGTACTTC	CAWSVMGRGPHEQYF
once	12	TRBV5-4	NA	TRBJ1-5	TGTGCCAGCCCCTTGGGAGGACAGCCCCAGCATTTT	CASPLGGQPQHF
few	15	TRBV6-5	NA	TRBJ1-1	TGTGCCAGCAGTTACTCGGGCAGCCTGAACACTGAAGCTTTCTTT	CASSYSGSLNTEAFF
NA	15	TRBV30	TRBD2	TRBJ2-3	TGTGCCTGGAGTGGGACTAGCGGGGGCACAGATACGCAGTATTTT	CAWSGTSGGTDTQYF
NA	18	TRBV5-1	NA	TRBJ1-2	TGCGCCAGCAGCCCGGTAGAGGGCTTCCTACAGGGAATCTATGGCTACACCTTC	CASSPVEGFLQGIYGYTF
NA	16	TRBV18	TRBD1	TRBJ1-1	TGTGCCAGCTCACCAGGGACAGGGTCGATGAACACTGAAGCTTTCTTT	CASSPGTGSMNTEAFF